This TCR beta chain was found in a study of cytomegalovirus exposure and HLA in healthy donors. Study outcomes and limitations: TCR association rates varied by HLA locus in a later analysis, with DRB1 highest and HLA-C lowest.

Primers: 60 Vbeta forward and 13 Jbeta reverse. Profiling relied on immunoSEQ multiplex PCR, and the TCRdb table lists in-frame clones only, not all of them. This listing includes 91,000 or so clones. As for this clone: What it binds is not known.

After removal of 1 base from V and 6 bases from J, the junction contained 10 bases not matched to a gene. Germline CDR1 and CDR2: LNHNV and YYDKDF (reference sequence). This CDR3 contains 16 residues. The sequence was obtained from a woman under 40 in good health and CMV-seronegative. The chain employs TRBV15 and TRBJ2-7; TRBD2 matches 9 bases. The sample taken for sequencing was PBMCs. CDR3 bases: TGTGCCACCAGCAGAGCAGGGAAACGAGCGGGAGGCGAGCAGTACTTC. Its translation is CATSRAGKRAGGEQYF.